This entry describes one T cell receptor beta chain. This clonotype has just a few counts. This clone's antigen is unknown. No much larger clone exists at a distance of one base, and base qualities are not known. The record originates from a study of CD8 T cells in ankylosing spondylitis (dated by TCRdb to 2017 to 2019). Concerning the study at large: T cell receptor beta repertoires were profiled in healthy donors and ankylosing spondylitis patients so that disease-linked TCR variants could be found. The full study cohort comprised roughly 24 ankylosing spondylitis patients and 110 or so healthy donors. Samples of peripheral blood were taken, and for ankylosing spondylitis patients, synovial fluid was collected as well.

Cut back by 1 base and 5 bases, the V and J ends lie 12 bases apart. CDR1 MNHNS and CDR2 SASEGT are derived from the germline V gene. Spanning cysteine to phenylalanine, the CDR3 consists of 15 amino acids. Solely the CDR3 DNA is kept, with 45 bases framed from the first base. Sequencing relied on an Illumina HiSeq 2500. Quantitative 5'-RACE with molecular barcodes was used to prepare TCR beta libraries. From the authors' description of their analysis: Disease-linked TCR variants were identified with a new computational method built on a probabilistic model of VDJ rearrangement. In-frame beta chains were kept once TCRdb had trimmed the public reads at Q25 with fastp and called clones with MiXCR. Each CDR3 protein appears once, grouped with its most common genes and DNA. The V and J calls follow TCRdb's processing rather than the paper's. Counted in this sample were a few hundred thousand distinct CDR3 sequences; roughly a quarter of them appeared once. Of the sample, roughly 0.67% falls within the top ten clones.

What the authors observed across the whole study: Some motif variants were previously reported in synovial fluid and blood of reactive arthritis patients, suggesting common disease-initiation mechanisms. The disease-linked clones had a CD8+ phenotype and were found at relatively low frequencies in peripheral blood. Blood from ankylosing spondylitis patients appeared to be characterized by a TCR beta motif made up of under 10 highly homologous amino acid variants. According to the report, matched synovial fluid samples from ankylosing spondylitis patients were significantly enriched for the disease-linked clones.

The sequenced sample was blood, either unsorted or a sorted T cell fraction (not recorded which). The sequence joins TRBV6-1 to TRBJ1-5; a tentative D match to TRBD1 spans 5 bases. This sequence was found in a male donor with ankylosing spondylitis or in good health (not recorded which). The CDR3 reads CASSEVWGKDQPQHF. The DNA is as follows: TGTGCCAGCAGTGAAGTATGGGGGAAGGATCAGCCCCAGCATTTT.